One and the same sample provided the 17 T cell receptor beta chains below, sequenced in a study of technical replicates of blood from a handful of donors. Sequenced by immunoSEQ multiplex PCR; TCRdb stores in-frame clones only, minus some. The table records 45,000 to 55,000 clones, 94% of them present only once. The material sequenced was T cells isolated from PBMCs. These receptors originate from a human donor in good health.

The chain recombines TRBV13 with TRBJ1-1; 8 bases fit TRBD1. Trimming removed 3 bases from V and 5 bases from J; junction bases left unmatched: 14. Germline CDR1 PRHDT, CDR2 FYEKMQ (reference sequence). There are 17 residues in the CDR3. CDR3 protein: CASSFSTRGLLRTEAFF. In DNA, the CDR3 is TGTGCCAGCAGCTTTAGCACCAGGGGGCTTCTACGGACTGAAGCTTTCTTT.

The chain links TRBV7-6 to TRBJ2-2; D possibly corresponds to TRBD2 (6 bases). The CDR3 covers 15 residues. The germline CDR1 and CDR2 sequences are SGHVS and FNYEAQ. Deletions cut 4 bases from V and 1 base from J, with 10 bases between. CDR3 amino acids: CASSSGTVNTGELFF. CDR3 bases: TGTGCCAGCAGCTCCGGGACTGTGAACACCGGGGAGCTGTTTTTT.

The V and J genes are TRBV5-1 and TRBJ1-1, with TRBD1 matching 9 bases. This CDR3 spans 16 amino acids. CDR1 is SGHRS, CDR2 YFSETQ, per germline. V lost 5 bases and J lost 3; bases outside the gene matches: 11. CDR3 region: CASRATGGASDTEAFF. CDR3 coding DNA: TGCGCCAGCAGAGCTACAGGGGGCGCTTCAGACACTGAAGCTTTCTTT.

The chain has TRBV7-9 and TRBJ2-7; 7 nucleotides align to TRBD1. Trimming took 5 bases from V and 5 from J; bases not matched to a gene: 6. The CDR3 loop spans 13 amino acids. From germline, CDR1 is SEHNR and CDR2 FQNEAQ (reference sequence). In nucleotides, the CDR3 is TGTGCCAGCAGCAACAGGGGTAACGACGAGCAGTACTTC. This translates into CASSNRGNDEQYF.

Here the CDR3 DNA reads TGTGCCAGCAGTTACGGACAGGGGAATCACTATGGCTACACCTTC. Its translation: CASSYGQGNHYGYTF. This chain connects TRBV6-6 to TRBJ1-2; 9 bases match TRBD1. This CDR3 is 15 amino acids long. V dropped 2 bases and J dropped 3; count of bases not matched to a gene: 4. Germline CDR1 MNHNY, CDR2 SVGAGI (reference sequence).

The chain joins TRBV10-3 to TRBJ2-1; D possibly corresponds to TRBD2 (5 bases). Trimming stripped 10 bases from V and 4 bases from J, with 14 bases between. Germline CDR1 ENHRY, CDR2 SYGVKD. The length of the CDR3 is 13 residues. CDR3 amino acids: CANREEGYNEQFF. DNA for the CDR3: TGTGCCAACCGGGAAGAAGGTTACAATGAGCAGTTCTTC.

The chain links TRBV29-1 to TRBJ2-4, with TRBD2 identical over 10 bases. This CDR3 is built from 15 residues. CDR1 and CDR2 from the germline V gene are SQVTM and ANQGSEA. The J segment lost 2 bases and the V segment lost 1 base, leaving 2 bases of the junction unmatched. The CDR3 loop is CSVEGLAGTKNIQYF. In nucleotides, the CDR3 is TGCAGCGTTGAAGGACTAGCGGGCACCAAAAACATTCAGTACTTC.

V gene TRBV5-6 combines with J gene TRBJ2-7; 7 bases map to TRBD1. Germline CDR1 and CDR2: SGHDT and YYEEEE. V trimming: 0 bases; J trimming: 5 bases; junction bases outside the gene matches: 14. The CDR3 runs to 17 residues. The CDR3 reads CASSLDRQGPFTDEQYF. The CDR3 DNA is TGTGCCAGCAGCTTGGACCGACAGGGCCCTTTCACGGACGAGCAGTACTTC.

J is TRBJ2-1 and V is TRBV5-6, with TRBD1 matching over 8 bases. J lost 5 bases, V lost 4 bases, and 11 bases had no gene match. The CDR3 is 16 amino acids. Germline assignment: CDR1 SGHDT and CDR2 YYEEEE. The CDR3 DNA sequence: TGTGCCAGCAGCGATTCCGGGACAGGCAATGACAATGAGCAGTTCTTC. Protein product: CASSDSGTGNDNEQFF. Full variable domain (missing parts from reference TRBV5-6 and TRBJ2-1): DAGVTQSPTHLIKTRGQQVTLRCSPKSGHDTVSWYQQALGQGPQFIFQYYEEEERQRGNFPDRFSGHQFPNYSSELNVNALLLGDSALYLCASSDSGTGNDNEQFFGPGTRLTVL.

This clone has just one count. V is TRBV13 and J is TRBJ1-6; 9 positions agree with TRBD1. Germline V gene data show CDR1 as PRHDT and CDR2 as FYEKMQ (reference sequence). CDR3 length: 16 amino acids. After removal of 2 bases from V and 4 bases from J, the junction contained 3 bases not matched to a gene. The CDR3 region is CASSLRDRAYNSPLHF. In DNA, the CDR3 is TGTGCCAGCAGCTTAAGGGACAGGGCATATAATTCACCCCTCCACTTT.

The gene calls are TRBV7-9 and TRBJ2-2; maybe TRBD2 (5 bases). The CDR3 extends over 14 amino acids. In germline, CDR1 is SEHNR, CDR2 FQNEAQ (reference sequence). The V gene lost 5 bases and the J gene lost 6 bases, with 13 bases spanning the gap. Here the CDR3 DNA reads TGTGCCAGCAGCCTCTCCCGGGGAGCCGGGGAGCTGTTTTTT. Its protein is CASSLSRGAGELFF.

This rearrangement joins TRBV10-3 to TRBJ1-3; the D is unclear. The CDR3 spans 14 residues. The germline V and J ends were trimmed by 6 bases and 1 base, with 10 bases remaining between them. Germline V gene sequence: CDR1 ENHRY, CDR2 SYGVKD. The CDR3 nucleotides read TGTGCCATCAGGACCGGAGATTCTGGAAACACCATATATTTT. As protein: CAIRTGDSGNTIYF.

The chain uses TRBV9 and TRBJ1-1; tentatively, D is TRBD1 (6 bases). This CDR3 comprises 18 residues. Trimming left V 1 base short and J 0 bases short, with 19 bases between. CDR1 is SGDLS and CDR2 is YYNGEE in the germline V gene. The CDR3 region has the DNA TGTGCCAGCAGCGTATGGGAGACGACAGGAAGCATGAACACTGAAGCTTTCTTT. Its protein product is CASSVWETTGSMNTEAFF. The full variable domain, rest sourced from reference TRBV9 and TRBJ1-1, is DSGVTQTPKHLITATGQRVTLRCSPRSGDLSVYWYQQSLDQGLQFLIQYYNGEERAKGNILERFSAQQFPDLHSELNLSSLELGDSALYFCASSVWETTGSMNTEAFFGQGTRLTVV.

The chain has TRBV7-9 and TRBJ1-2; maybe TRBD1 (6 bases). Trimming took off 3 bases at V and 7 bases at J, with 15 bases between the two ends. This CDR3 contains 14 residues. Germline V gives CDR1 SEHNR, CDR2 FQNEAQ (reference sequence). The CDR3 reads CASSFESGVGGYTF. The CDR3 DNA reads TGTGCCAGCAGCTTCGAGTCAGGGGTGGGTGGCTACACCTTC.

V is TRBV5-6 and J is TRBJ2-7, with 8 positions matching TRBD2. The V gene's germline CDR1 is SGHDT and CDR2 YYEEEE. CDR3 size: 14 residues. V was clipped by 4 bases and J by 5 bases; unmatched bases: 8. The CDR3 nucleotides are TGTGCCAGCAGCGCCGGACTAGCCAGGCACGAGCAGTACTTC. Encoded protein: CASSAGLARHEQYF.

J is TRBJ2-7 and V is TRBV29-1; 10 positions agree with TRBD1. Germline V CDR1 and CDR2: SQVTM, ANQGSEA. The V gene end was trimmed by 6 bases and the J gene end by 3 bases; junction bases not matched to a gene: 11. The CDR3 runs to 15 residues. CDR3 in amino acids: CSVRGQGVRDYEQYF. CDR3 nucleotide sequence: TGCAGCGTCCGTGGACAGGGGGTTAGGGACTACGAGCAGTACTTC.

The rearrangement joins TRBV5-4 to TRBJ1-1, with D possibly TRBD1 on 5 matching bases. Trimming shortened V by 5 bases and J by 4 bases, and 15 bases separated the two germline ends. The CDR3 consists of 14 residues. The germline V gene has CDR1 SGHNT and CDR2 YYREEE (reference sequence). For the CDR3, the DNA is TGTGCCAGCAGGCGGGACGGACCTCTCACTGAAGCTTTCTTT. Amino acids: CASRRDGPLTEAFF. Using reference TRBV5-4 and TRBJ1-1 for the parts outside the CDR3, the full variable domain is ETGVTQSPTHLIKTRGQQVTLRCSSQSGHNTVSWYQQALGQGPQFIFQYYREEENGRGNFPPRFSGLQFPNYSSELNVNALELDDSALYLCASRRDGPLTEAFFGQGTRLTVV.